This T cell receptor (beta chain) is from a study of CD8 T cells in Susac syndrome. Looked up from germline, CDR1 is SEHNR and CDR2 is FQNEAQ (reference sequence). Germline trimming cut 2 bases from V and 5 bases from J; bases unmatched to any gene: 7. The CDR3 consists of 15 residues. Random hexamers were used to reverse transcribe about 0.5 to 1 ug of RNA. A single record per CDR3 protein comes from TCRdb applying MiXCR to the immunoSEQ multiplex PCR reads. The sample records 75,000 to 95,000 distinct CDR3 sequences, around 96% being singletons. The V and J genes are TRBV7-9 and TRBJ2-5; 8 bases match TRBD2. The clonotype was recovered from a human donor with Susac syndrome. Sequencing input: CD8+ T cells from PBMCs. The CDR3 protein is CASSLSRGEPETQYF. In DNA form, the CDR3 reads TGTGCCAGCAGCTTATCGCGGGGGGAGCCGGAGACCCAGTACTTC.